Presented here are 13 T cell receptor beta chains from one specimen sequenced in a study of T cells in Graves' hyperthyroidism and ophthalmopathy. Amplified TCR beta CDR3 regions derived from RNA transcripts. TCR CDR3 regions were first amplified by RT-PCR with HTBI primers. One entry per CDR3 protein, called by TCRdb with MiXCR from the multiplex PCR reads. The table records 490,000 or so distinct CDR3 sequences, about 15% of them present only once. Specimen: blood. All receptors come from a woman younger than 45 with Graves' ophthalmopathy.

J is TRBJ2-7 and V is TRBV28, with a tentative D call TRBD1 (5 bases). The CDR3 covers 14 residues. Germline CDR1 MDHEN, CDR2 SYDVKM. The V gene lost 7 bases and the J gene lost 2 bases, with 15 bases spanning the gap. The CDR3 bases are TGTGCCAGCACAGAAAGGGGCCCGGCCTACGAGCAGTACTTC. Its translation is CASTERGPAYEQYF.

The J gene is TRBJ2-7, the V gene TRBV28, with 7 bases that match TRBD2. Trimming cost V 2 bases and J 0 bases; bases outside gene matches: 4. The CDR3 totals 15 residues. The V gene's germline CDR1 is MDHEN and CDR2 SYDVKM. DNA of the CDR3: TGTGCCAGCAGTTTAATTGCGGGAGCCTCCTACGAGCAGTACTTC. Translating gives CASSLIAGASYEQYF.

The CDR3 DNA reads as TGTGCCATCAGTGAGTCCGGCCAGCCCTACGAGCAGTACTTC. Its translation is CAISESGQPYEQYF. The rearrangement uses TRBV10-3 and TRBJ2-7, with no clear D. The germline CDR1 and CDR2 sequences are ENHRY and SYGVKD. The CDR3 spans 14 residues. The V end was cut by 0 bases, the J end by 2 bases, with 8 bases between.

This clonotype was recorded at least ten times. V usage is TRBV12-3 or TRBV12-4 and J usage is TRBJ1-2, with D unresolved. With 1 base removed from V and 5 bases from J, the gap between germline ends came to 23 bases. The length of the CDR3 is 18 residues. This chain's CDR3 is CASSLDISVDGKSYGYTF. DNA for the CDR3: TGTGCCAGCAGTTTAGATATATCTGTGGACGGAAAAAGTTATGGCTACACCTTC.

This clonotype came up a few times. DNA of the CDR3: TGTGCCAGCACCCGACGGGACAGAGCGTACGAGCAGTACTTC. It codes for CASTRRDRAYEQYF. This chain connects TRBV28 to TRBJ2-7, with TRBD1 matching over 7 bases. CDR1 and CDR2 (germline): MDHEN, SYDVKM. The CDR3 has 14 amino acids. Trimming cost V 7 bases and J 4 bases; bases outside gene matches: 10.

The gene calls are TRBV19 and TRBJ2-1; weak D call: TRBD2 (6 bases). The germline V and J ends were trimmed by 6 bases and 5 bases, with 14 bases remaining between them. CDR3 length: 14 amino acids. Germline CDR1 reads LNHDA; CDR2 reads SQIVND (reference sequence). CDR3 sequence: CASSPGSGDNEQFF. The CDR3 DNA reads as TGTGCCAGTAGCCCCGGGTCGGGAGACAATGAGCAGTTCTTC.

V is TRBV6-6 and J is TRBJ2-4, with D possibly matching TRBD2 (5 bases). V lost 2 bases and J lost 4, with 15 bases in between. Germline CDR1 and CDR2: MNHNY and SVGAGI (reference sequence). CDR3 length: 16 amino acids. This chain's CDR3 is CASSYTSAVAKNIQYF. CDR3 nucleotides: TGTGCCAGCAGTTACACTAGTGCCGTGGCTAAAAACATTCAGTACTTC.

Many counts were recorded for this clonotype. The chain couples TRBV12-3 or TRBV12-4 to TRBJ2-5; D gene unclear. This CDR3 has 14 amino acids. With 1 base removed from V and 9 bases from J, the gap between germline ends came to 15 bases. The CDR3 DNA is TGTGCCAGCAGTTTAGGAAGCTTGCGTGGGCCCCAGTACTTC. Protein: CASSLGSLRGPQYF.

Ten or more counts support this clonotype. The chain uses TRBV11-2 and TRBJ2-7, with D possibly matching TRBD1 (6 bases). The CDR3 contains 14 residues. Trimming stripped 2 bases from V and 3 bases from J, with 11 bases between. CDR1 is SGHAT, CDR2 FQNNGV, per germline. The CDR3 is CASSLPGQIYEQYF. CDR3 coding DNA: TGTGCCAGCAGCTTACCGGGACAAATCTACGAGCAGTACTTC.

The genes are TRBV6-1 and TRBJ1-5; a weak D match, TRBD1 (6 bases). This CDR3 has 13 residues. The V gene lost 6 bases and the J gene lost 6 bases, with 12 bases spanning the gap. CDR1 is MNHNS and CDR2 is SASEGT in the germline V gene. This CDR3 is CASSRTEGQPQHF. CDR3 DNA sequence: TGTGCCAGCAGCCGGACAGAGGGTCAGCCCCAGCATTTT.

This clonotype showed up many times. The chain couples TRBV30 to TRBJ2-1; D not resolved. This CDR3 comprises 15 residues. Trimming pared 1 base from V and 5 bases from J, leaving 15 bases between. Germline CDR1 and CDR2: GTSNPN and SVGIG (reference sequence). The CDR3 DNA sequence: TGTGCCTGGAGTGGTTTTCTAAGAACTAACAATGAGCAGTTCTTC. Translation: CAWSGFLRTNNEQFF.

At least ten counts were recorded for this clonotype. The genes are TRBV6-2 or TRBV6-3 and TRBJ1-1, with D tentatively TRBD1 (5 bases). The ends were cut back, 1 base at V and 4 bases at J, with 25 bases in the middle. CDR1 MNHEY and CDR2 SVGEGT come from the germline V gene. CDR3 length: 19 amino acids. CDR3 loop: CASSYLWFQSGDGGTEAFF. For the CDR3, the DNA is TGTGCCAGCAGTTACTTATGGTTCCAGTCGGGGGACGGTGGCACTGAAGCTTTCTTT.

This clonotype was detected only once. A much larger clone lies a single base off, so this may be a read error. V and J are TRBV20-1 and TRBJ2-7; 9 bases map to TRBD2. Trimming cost V 2 bases and J 2 bases; bases outside gene matches: 10. The CDR3 contains 16 residues. Per the germline V gene, CDR1 is DFQATT and CDR2 is SNEGSKA (reference sequence). CDR3 sequence: CSARHFSSGTTYEQYF. The CDR3 DNA is TGCAGTGCTAGACATTTTTCTAGCGGGACGACCTACGAGCAGTACTTC.